This T cell receptor beta chain was documented in a study of T cell responses to AZD1222 COVID-19 vaccine. Analysis merged second doses at about 4 or about 12 weeks. The method was immunoSEQ multiplex PCR; TCRdb's version includes in-frame clones alone and lacks a portion of them. The sample shows over 130,000 clones, more than 90% of them seen only once. Germline V gives CDR1 SGHNT, CDR2 YYREEE (reference sequence). CDR3 length: 14 residues. The V segment lost 4 bases and the J segment 3 bases; nucleotides outside the gene matches: 6. This receptor was identified in an adult who received the AZD1222 COVID-19 vaccine. V gene TRBV5-4 combines with J gene TRBJ2-5; 7 bases map to TRBD2. The sequencing used peripheral blood, collected 28 days after the second AZD1222 dose. The DNA of the CDR3 is TGTGCCAGCAGCCCAGAGCTAGCGGAAGAGACCCAGTACTTC. This encodes CASSPELAEETQYF.